This T cell receptor beta chain was captured by sequencing in a study of CD8 T cells in ankylosing spondylitis. Study-wide findings and caveats: A motif in TCR beta, a set of eight highly homologous variants, appeared characteristic of ankylosing spondylitis blood. Reactive arthritis synovial fluid and blood previously showed some of these motif variants.

Quantitative 5'-RACE with molecular barcodes generated TCR beta libraries. TCRdb reprocessed the 5' RACE reads via MiXCR and lists one record per CDR3 protein. The sample lists around 430,000 distinct CDR3 sequences; 15% to 20% were seen once. This clonotype showed up just a few times. The target antigen is unknown. V was shortened by 7 bases and J by 6 bases, with 16 bases between the two germline ends. The CDR3 has 14 residues. Germline V CDR1 and CDR2: SGHRS, YFSETQ. The sequence came from a male donor with ankylosing spondylitis. This chain links TRBV5-1 with TRBJ2-2; weak D call: TRBD1 (6 bases). Sequencing was performed on blood, either unsorted or a sorted T cell fraction (not recorded which). CDR3 nucleotide sequence: TGCGCCAGCTCCCATACAGGGCCCCCCGGGGAGCTGTTTTTT. It codes for CASSHTGPPGELFF. The full variable domain, with the rest looked up from reference TRBV5-1 and TRBJ2-2, is KAGVTQTPRYLIKTRGQQVTLSCSPISGHRSVSWYQQTPGQGLQFLFEYFSETQRNKGNFPGRFSGRQFSNSRSEMNVSTLELGDSALYLCASSHTGPPGELFFGEGSRLTVL.